These T cell receptor beta chains were read from a single sample in a study of glioma-infiltrating T cells. TCRdb called the multiplex PCR reads again in MiXCR, with one record for every CDR3 protein. This table holds 150,000 or so distinct CDR3 sequences, approximately 40% found once. The sequenced sample was glioma tissue, nonneoplastic brain tissue, or PBMCs (not recorded which). Receptor source: a human donor with low-grade glioma or glioblastoma, undergoing nonglioma brain surgery, or in good health (not recorded which). CDR3s include the opening cysteine and the closing phenylalanine or tryptophan. D genes are given only for firm matches. Size tells how often a clone was seen (once, few, many) or the class of an expanded clone, and some rows leave it out.

size	J	V	D	DNA	CDR3
few	TRBJ2-7	TRBV2	NA	TGTGCCAGCAGTGAAGAGCAGGGGCCCTACGAGCAGTACTTC	CASSEEQGPYEQYF
few	TRBJ2-5	TRBV29-1	NA	TGCAGCGTTGTCGGGGGAGAGACCCAGTACTTC	CSVVGGETQYF
many	TRBJ2-3	TRBV28	TRBD2	TGTGCCAGCAGTGTCACTAGCGGGAGGGTGACTAGCACAGATACGCAGTATTTT	CASSVTSGRVTSTDTQYF
NA	TRBJ1-6	TRBV20-1	TRBD1	TGCAGTGTTGAAGCCCCGGGACAGGGCTATAATTCACCCCTCCACTTT	CSVEAPGQGYNSPLHF
many	TRBJ1-6	TRBV20-1	TRBD1	TGCAGTGCTAGGACAGGGGATTCACCCCTCCACTTT	CSARTGDSPLHF
few	TRBJ2-1	TRBV6-1	NA	TGTGCCAGCAGCCCCCATGCCAATGAGCAGTTCTTC	CASSPHANEQFF
NA	TRBJ1-4	TRBV7-6	NA	TGTGCCAGCAGCCACAAGGACTATAATGAAAAACTGTTTTTT	CASSHKDYNEKLFF
few	TRBJ1-3	TRBV10-3	NA	TGTGCCATCAGTGAGATTCTTGGAAACACCATATATTTT	CAISEILGNTIYF
once	TRBJ2-7	TRBV28	NA	TGTACCAGCAGCCTGGCAGGGGCCTACGAGCAGTACTTC	CTSSLAGAYEQYF
NA	TRBJ1-5	TRBV6-6	NA	TGTGCCAGCAGTTACGAGGGACGGATTAGCAATCAGCCCCAGCATTTT	CASSYEGRISNQPQHF
NA	TRBJ2-3	TRBV19	NA	TGTGCCAGTAGTATACGACAGAACACAGATACGCAGTATTTT	CASSIRQNTDTQYF
once	TRBJ2-7	TRBV18	NA	TGTGCCAGCTCACCAGTTGGGGACTCCAGCTCCTACGAGCAGTACTTC	CASSPVGDSSSYEQYF
NA	TRBJ2-1	TRBV6-5	NA	TGTGCCAGCAGTTATGCGGCGGCCTACAATGAGCAGTTCTTC	CASSYAAAYNEQFF
many	TRBJ2-3	TRBV6-2/TRBV6-3	TRBD2	TGTGCCAGCACCACTCCGACTAGCGGGAGGGCACCAGATACGCAGTATTTT	CASTTPTSGRAPDTQYF
few	TRBJ1-1	TRBV6-1	TRBD1	TGTGCCAGCAATCGGGACAGGGGCCTGAACACTGAAGCTTTCTTT	CASNRDRGLNTEAFF
few	TRBJ1-2	TRBV6-1	NA	TGTGCCAGCAGTAGGGACACCAGTACTGATTATGGCTACACCTTC	CASSRDTSTDYGYTF